These 29 T cell receptor beta chains originate from one sample sequenced in a study of blood T cells in healthy people across ages. A J-beta primer mix and a sample-barcoded 5' primer were used in a second PCR of roughly 6 to 11 cycles. TCRdb re-called the 5' RACE reads through MiXCR, storing one row per CDR3 protein. The sample contains some 690,000 distinct CDR3 sequences, about 20% of which appear only once. Source material: blood. The receptors originated from a man aged 70-80 years in good health.

This clonotype was counted between two and nine times. V gene TRBV20-1 combines with J gene TRBJ2-4; no reliable D call. V lost 6 bases, J lost 2 bases, and 11 bases lay in between. This CDR3 has 13 residues. The germline CDR1 and CDR2 sequences are DFQATT and SNEGSKA (reference sequence). CDR3 loop: CSALAVSKNIQYF. For the CDR3, the DNA is TGCAGTGCGTTGGCAGTGTCCAAAAACATTCAGTACTTC.

The V call is TRBV5-5, the J call TRBJ1-5, with 9 bases aligning to TRBD1. CDR1 is SGHKS and CDR2 is YYEKEE in the germline V gene (reference sequence). V gave up 0 bases and J gave up 0 bases; unmatched junction bases: 1. This CDR3 has 16 residues. CDR3 DNA: TGTGCCAGCAGCTTGGCGACAGGGGGTAGCAATCAGCCCCAGCATTTT. Its protein product is CASSLATGGSNQPQHF.

J is TRBJ1-2 and V is TRBV5-6; TRBD1 matches 7 bases. Losses at the gene ends were 6 bases for V and 8 bases for J; bases not matched to a gene: 4. CDR1 and CDR2 (germline): SGHDT, YYEEEE. There are 11 residues in the CDR3. The CDR3 nucleotides are TGTGCCAGCAATAGACAGGGAGGCTACACCTTC. This encodes CASNRQGGYTF.

This clonotype was seen only a few times. The chain couples TRBV5-1 to TRBJ2-3, with D perhaps matching TRBD2 (5 bases). The V end was cut by 4 bases, the J end by 2 bases, with 17 bases between. Germline CDR1 is SGHRS and CDR2 is YFSETQ. The CDR3 runs 16 residues. CDR3: CASSSSWAGLTDTQYF. CDR3 nucleotide sequence: TGCGCCAGCAGCAGCTCCTGGGCAGGACTCACAGATACGCAGTATTTT.

Only a few counts were recorded for this clonotype. J is TRBJ2-1 and V is TRBV5-1; 10 positions match TRBD2. This CDR3 comprises 17 residues. Germline loops: CDR1 SGHRS, CDR2 YFSETQ. J was trimmed by 1 base and V by 1 base; bases with no gene match: 5. The DNA of the CDR3 is TGCGCCAGCAGCTTGAACCTAGCGGGGGCATCCTACAATGAGCAGTTCTTC. Protein sequence: CASSLNLAGASYNEQFF.

This clonotype was recorded a few times. The chain links TRBV9 to TRBJ2-7, with 7 bases aligning to TRBD2. Near its end, the DNA agrees better with TRBJ2-5, so the J call may be wrong. The CDR3 runs to 15 residues. Germline lookup yields CDR1 SGDLS and CDR2 YYNGEE. The CDR3 protein is CASSVASGNQETQYF. In DNA form, the CDR3 reads TGTGCCAGCAGCGTAGCGAGCGGGAATCAAGAGACCCAGTACTTC.

V gene TRBV24-1 combines with J gene TRBJ1-3; 11 nucleotides line up with TRBD1. J gave up 6 bases and V 9 bases, and 3 bases lay outside the gene matches. The CDR3 totals 13 residues. Germline assignment: CDR1 KGHDR and CDR2 SFDVKD. In nucleotides, the CDR3 is TGTGCCACCTCGGGACAGGGGGAAAACACCATATATTTT. Translation gives CATSGQGENTIYF.

This clonotype was seen at least ten times. The V call is TRBV7-8, the J call TRBJ2-3; D is ambiguous. Looked up from germline, CDR1 is SGHVS and CDR2 is FQNEAQ. CDR3 size: 14 residues. Trimming took off 1 base at V and 5 bases at J, with 10 bases between the two ends. The CDR3 spells CASSLDLGRDTQYF. The CDR3 DNA sequence: TGTGCCAGCAGCTTAGATCTAGGACGAGATACGCAGTATTTT.

The chain carries TRBV15 and TRBJ2-5, with D possibly matching TRBD2 (5 bases). The J call is uncertain, as TRBJ2-1 better fits the DNA end. Germline assignment: CDR1 LNHNV and CDR2 YYDKDF (reference sequence). The CDR3 has 13 amino acids. The CDR3 region is CATSNHDRGAQFF. CDR3 in DNA: TGTGCCACCAGCAACCACGACCGGGGTGCGCAGTTCTTC.

The chain uses TRBV12-3 or TRBV12-4 and TRBJ2-2; D remains ambiguous. V was pared by 4 bases and J by 1 base, with 13 bases between. The CDR3 sequence is 16 residues long. CDR3 sequence: CASSYPGGVNTGELFF. Here the CDR3 DNA reads TGTGCCAGCAGTTACCCAGGCGGAGTGAACACCGGGGAGCTGTTTTTT.

This clonotype came up many times. The chain is built from TRBV7-2 and TRBJ1-4; D is unclear. The CDR3 contains 16 residues. Germline V gives CDR1 SGHTA, CDR2 FQGNSA. V dropped 4 bases and J dropped 2 bases, with 14 bases sitting between them. The CDR3 nucleotides are TGTGCCAGCAGCTCCGGTTTTTGGCAGACTAATGAAAAACTGTTTTTT. Protein: CASSSGFWQTNEKLFF.

This clonotype was counted between two and nine times. An end of the junction does not agree with germline; a read error may underlie this. The chain has TRBV10-2 and TRBJ2-3, with D perhaps given as TRBD1 or TRBD2 (6 bases each). The germline gives CDR1 WSHSY, CDR2 SAAADI. CDR3 length equals 15 residues. The chain's CDR3 is CASSEPGAPTGTQYF. The DNA for the CDR3 is TGCGCCAGCAGTGAACCGGGGGCCCCCACAGGTACGCAGTATTTT.

This clonotype was counted many times. The V call is TRBV7-8, the J call TRBJ1-6, with D maybe TRBD1 (5 bases). This CDR3 is 14 amino acids long. Germline V gene lookup returns CDR1 SGHVS and CDR2 FQNEAQ. V was clipped by 11 bases and J by 1 base, with 12 bases between them. CDR3 nucleotides: TGTGCCTCCCGGGGGGATTCCTATAATTCACCCCTCCACTTT. Amino acids: CASRGDSYNSPLHF.

The chain is built from TRBV20-1 and TRBJ1-2, with a tentative D call TRBD1 (6 bases). Germline V gene data show CDR1 as DFQATT and CDR2 as SNEGSKA (reference sequence). The CDR3 consists of 14 residues. V was trimmed by 1 base and J by 4 bases, leaving 13 bases between them. CDR3 amino acids: CSARGQEATYGYTF. The CDR3 DNA reads TGCAGTGCTAGAGGACAGGAGGCGACCTATGGCTACACCTTC.

The J gene is TRBJ2-7, the V gene TRBV6-6, with D perhaps being TRBD1 or TRBD2 (5 bases each). The CDR3 length is 14 residues. The V end lost 6 bases, the J end lost 7 bases, and 19 bases lay between the germline ends. CDR1 and CDR2 from the germline V gene are MNHNY and SVGAGI (reference sequence). CDR3 loop: CASSTGTKPYEQYF. CDR3 bases: TGTGCCAGCAGCACCGGGACCAAGCCGTATGAGCAGTACTTC.

The table lists this clonotype with a few counts. The rearrangement uses TRBV20-1 and TRBJ2-1, with 9 nucleotides matching TRBD2. The V segment lost 0 bases and the J segment 2 bases; nucleotides outside the gene matches: 2. Germline V gives CDR1 DFQATT, CDR2 SNEGSKA (reference sequence). The CDR3 spans 15 residues. For the CDR3, the DNA is TGCAGTGCTAGAGATGGGACTAGCCCCTACAATGAGCAGTTCTTC. Its protein is CSARDGTSPYNEQFF.

This clonotype was observed a few times. The chain carries TRBV28 and TRBJ2-5; the match to TRBD1 covers 12 bases. The assigned J gene may be wrong: the sequence end matches TRBJ2-7 better. The CDR3 sequence is 14 residues long. CDR1 and CDR2 (germline): MDHEN, SYDVKM. CDR3: CASSWGQGAREQYF. The CDR3 DNA reads as TGTGCCAGCAGCTGGGGACAGGGGGCTCGCGAGCAGTACTTC.

To note about this clonotype: A junction boundary mismatches the germline segment, possibly from a read error. The rearrangement links TRBV7-3 to TRBJ1-1; 11 bases line up with TRBD1. The V gene's germline CDR1 is SGHTA and CDR2 FQGTGA. The CDR3 sequence is 14 residues long. CDR3 sequence (DNA): TGTGCCAGCAGCCGGGACAGGGGGACAACTGAAGCTTCCTTT. It encodes CASSRDRGTTEASF.

The chain employs TRBV24-1 and TRBJ2-1; weak D call: TRBD1 (7 bases). Per germline, CDR1 KGHDR and CDR2 SFDVKD. The CDR3 is made up of 19 amino acids. V lost 1 base and J 9 bases, leaving 27 bases between the germline ends. In DNA, the CDR3 is TGTGCCACCAGTGATTTCGGGGACAGTCGGGACTGGGGGCCCAGTGAGCAGTTCTTC. Its protein is CATSDFGDSRDWGPSEQFF.

With respect to this clonotype: Because it lacks the conserved phenylalanine or tryptophan at the end, this CDR3 is likely a read error. This rearrangement joins TRBV18 to TRBJ2-5; 9 nucleotides align to TRBD1. Germline-derived CDR1 and CDR2 are KGHSH and LQKENI. The CDR3 contains 13 residues. V dropped 5 bases and J dropped 11; count of bases not matched to a gene: 9. The CDR3 bases are TGTGCCAGCTCAATCCGGGACAGGGAAGAGCAGTACGTC. It yields the protein CASSIRDREEQYV.

In its sample, this clonotype was seen many times. The chain has TRBV9 and TRBJ2-5; a weak D match, TRBD2 (5 bases). The J call may be in error: the DNA end matches TRBJ2-1 better. Germline V gene lookup returns CDR1 SGDLS and CDR2 YYNGEE. The CDR3 is 20 amino acids. CDR3 residues: CASSVSVGSTGIYFSGEQFF. DNA of the CDR3: TGTGCCAGCAGCGTATCCGTGGGGTCGACCGGGATCTATTTTTCGGGGGAGCAGTTCTTC.

This clonotype was counted a few times. The J gene is TRBJ2-3, the V gene TRBV10-3; 9 bases align to TRBD2. Germline V gene sequence: CDR1 ENHRY, CDR2 SYGVKD. After removal of 4 bases from V and 6 bases from J, the junction contained 8 bases not matched to a gene. CDR3 length equals 15 residues. CDR3 sequence reads: CAISGSGGLQDTQYF. The CDR3 region has the DNA TGTGCCATCAGTGGTAGCGGGGGACTTCAGGATACGCAGTATTTT.

V gene TRBV28 combines with J gene TRBJ1-2; 7 nucleotides match TRBD1. Germline V gives CDR1 MDHEN, CDR2 SYDVKM. The CDR3 is made up of 14 amino acids. The V and J ends lost 6 bases and 0 bases, in that order; junction bases with no gene match: 4. As DNA, the CDR3 is TGTGCCAGCAGCGAGGGGGCGTCTAACTATGGCTACACCTTC. It is translated as CASSEGASNYGYTF.

This chain uses TRBV6-1 with TRBJ2-3, with TRBD2 matching 10 bases. Per the germline V gene, CDR1 is MNHNS and CDR2 is SASEGT. V was pared by 1 base and J by 1 base, with 5 bases of the junction left unmatched. CDR3 size: 17 residues. The CDR3 loop is CASSEGTSGTRTDTQYF. CDR3 DNA: TGTGCCAGCAGTGAAGGCACTAGCGGGACCCGCACAGATACGCAGTATTTT.

The CDR3 loop reads CATSRDFGNTEAFF. The CDR3 coding sequence is TGTGCCACCAGCAGAGATTTCGGGAACACTGAAGCTTTCTTT. V is TRBV15 and J is TRBJ1-1, with D hard to call. The germline V and J ends were trimmed by 0 bases and 1 base, with 6 bases remaining between them. CDR1 and CDR2 (germline): LNHNV, YYDKDF (reference sequence). CDR3 length: 14 amino acids.

This chain links TRBV7-3 with TRBJ2-3; D might be TRBD2 (5 bases). With 5 bases removed from V and 5 bases from J, the gap between germline ends came to 17 bases. In germline, CDR1 is SGHTA, CDR2 FQGTGA. This CDR3 is 15 amino acids long. The DNA for the CDR3 is TGTGCCAGCAGCACCTCCTGGACCGGAGGAGATACGCAGTATTTT. It codes for CASSTSWTGGDTQYF.

This chain links TRBV6-1 with TRBJ2-7; possibly TRBD1 for D (5 bases). V gave up 0 bases and J gave up 3 bases, with 9 bases separating them. From germline, CDR1 is MNHNS and CDR2 SASEGT. CDR3 size: 14 residues. The CDR3 protein is CASSEAQGYYEQYF. The CDR3 DNA reads as TGTGCCAGCAGTGAAGCCCAGGGATACTACGAGCAGTACTTC.

The rearrangement links TRBV20-1 to TRBJ2-2, with 13 bases matching TRBD2. V lost 5 bases and J lost 5; bases outside the gene matches: 5. CDR1 and CDR2 (germline): DFQATT, SNEGSKA (reference sequence). The CDR3 extends over 15 amino acids. The CDR3 is CSAGGLAGTTGELFF. The CDR3 DNA reads TGCAGTGCTGGGGGACTAGCGGGAACGACCGGGGAGCTGTTTTTT.

This clonotype has a handful of counts. V usage is TRBV6-5 and J usage is TRBJ1-3; no clear D. Per germline, CDR1 MNHEY and CDR2 SVGAGI. The V and J ends lost 0 bases and 4 bases respectively, with 7 bases between them. The CDR3 is 14 amino acids. The CDR3 nucleotides read TGTGCCAGCAGTTACTCAGGTTCGGGAAACACCATATATTTT. It codes for CASSYSGSGNTIYF.